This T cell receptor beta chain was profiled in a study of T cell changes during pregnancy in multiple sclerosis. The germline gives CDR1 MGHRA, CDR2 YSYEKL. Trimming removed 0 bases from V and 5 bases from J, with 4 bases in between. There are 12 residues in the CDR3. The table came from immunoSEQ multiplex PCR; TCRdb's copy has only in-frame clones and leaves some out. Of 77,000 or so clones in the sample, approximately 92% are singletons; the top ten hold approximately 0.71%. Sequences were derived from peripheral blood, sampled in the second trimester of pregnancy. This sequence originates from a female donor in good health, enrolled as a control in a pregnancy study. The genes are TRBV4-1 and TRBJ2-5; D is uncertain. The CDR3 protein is CASSQDRETQYF. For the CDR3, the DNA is TGCGCCAGCAGCCAAGACCGGGAGACCCAGTACTTC.